Given below is one T cell receptor (beta chain) in context. The record originates from a study of control samples from healthy donors and cancer patients. CDR3 length equals 14 residues. Trimming pared 5 bases from V and 2 bases from J, leaving 13 bases between. Germline lookup yields CDR1 SGHTA and CDR2 FQGNSA. Clones were read by immunoSEQ multiplex PCR, and TCRdb kept only the in-frame ones, dropping some. The table lists about 220,000 clones, 85% to 95% of them singletons, with roughly 1.6% in the top ten. The TCR comes from a man aged 45-60 years in good health. This sequence joins TRBV7-2 and TRBJ2-7; D possibly matches TRBD1 or TRBD2 (5 bases each). The sequencing input was blood. The CDR3: CASSTPWGTYEQYF. For the CDR3, the DNA is TGTGCCAGCAGCACACCTTGGGGGACCTACGAGCAGTACTTC.